The present T cell receptor beta chain was sequenced within a study of blood T cell repertoires in COVID-19. V dropped 4 bases and J dropped 7; count of bases not matched to a gene: 9. The CDR3 spans 14 residues. Germline CDR1 and CDR2: SGHNT and YYREEE (reference sequence). TCRdb's table, derived via immunoSEQ multiplex PCR, lists solely in-frame clones and lacks some. The sample has 120,000 to 150,000 clones; around 81% are singletons. The rearrangement uses TRBV5-4 and TRBJ1-1, with 8 bases identical to TRBD1. Sequencing was carried out using peripheral blood. The source is a woman aged 40 to 50 with active or convalescent COVID-19. CDR3 in amino acids: CASSRGQGPVEAFF. Written as DNA, the CDR3 is TGTGCCAGCAGCCGTGGACAGGGACCTGTTGAAGCTTTCTTT. The full variable domain, in which reference TRBV5-4 and TRBJ1-1 provide the parts outside the CDR3, is ETGVTQSPTHLIKTRGQQVTLRCSSQSGHNTVSWYQQALGQGPQFIFQYYREEENGRGNFPPRFSGLQFPNYSSELNVNALELDDSALYLCASSRGQGPVEAFFGQGTRLTVV.